These 12 T cell receptor beta chains share one sample of origin, sequenced in a study of T-cell memory formation after mild COVID-19. From the 5' RACE reads, TCRdb called clonotypes with MiXCR, one entry per CDR3 protein. The table shows 250,000 to 350,000 distinct CDR3 sequences, with roughly 19% occurring only once. Sample: PBMCs or a T cell subset sorted from them (not recorded which). All receptors derive from a man aged 18 to 30 who had mild COVID-19 (a few samples of this study predate the infection). Cell type and time point are not known.

Only a few counts were recorded for this clonotype. The chain is built from TRBV18 and TRBJ2-1; the match to TRBD1 covers 10 bases. After removal of 2 bases from V and 5 bases from J, the junction contained 6 bases not matched to a gene. Germline CDR1 KGHSH, CDR2 LQKENI. The CDR3 consists of 16 residues. DNA for the CDR3: TGTGCCAGCTCACCATCCGGGACAGGGGCCGACAATGAGCAGTTCTTC. Translated: CASSPSGTGADNEQFF.

This clonotype has just a few counts. CDR3 region: CSVGEAGGYTF. For the CDR3, the DNA is TGCAGCGTTGGGGAGGCGGGTGGCTACACCTTC. The chain couples TRBV29-1 to TRBJ1-2; D is undetermined. The germline V gene has CDR1 SQVTM and CDR2 ANQGSEA. V was trimmed by 4 bases and J by 7 bases, leaving 10 bases between them. The CDR3 extends over 11 amino acids.

This chain connects TRBV6-5 to TRBJ2-7; D ambiguous. Germline V gives CDR1 MNHEY, CDR2 SVGAGI. V dropped 0 bases and J dropped 3 bases, with 12 bases sitting between them. This CDR3 region has 15 residues. This CDR3 is CASSYSGVPGYEQYF. The CDR3 DNA sequence: TGTGCCAGCAGTTACTCTGGGGTCCCGGGCTACGAGCAGTACTTC.

The rearrangement links TRBV10-3 to TRBJ2-7, with 10 bases identical to TRBD1. From germline, CDR1 is ENHRY and CDR2 SYGVKD. The CDR3 totals 13 residues. With 7 bases clipped from V and 3 bases from J, the junction kept 3 bases outside the gene matches. For the CDR3, the DNA is TGTGCCATCACCGGGACAGGGGTCTACGAGCAGTACTTC. Translated, it gives CAITGTGVYEQYF.

This clonotype was seen only a few times. The gene calls are TRBV7-2 and TRBJ2-2; no clear D. Between the trimmed V and J ends, which lost 5 bases and 4 bases, there was a span of 11 bases. The CDR3 sequence is 14 residues long. Germline CDR1 and CDR2: SGHTA and FQGNSA. CDR3 sequence reads: CASSANMGTGELFF. The CDR3 nucleotides read TGTGCCAGCAGCGCAAATATGGGCACCGGGGAGCTGTTTTTT.

The chain recombines TRBV9 with TRBJ1-4; 7 bases match TRBD1. The junction had 7 bases not matched to a gene; V was cut back by 3 bases and J by 2 bases. The germline V gene encodes CDR1 SGDLS and CDR2 YYNGEE. CDR3 size: 16 residues. CDR3 sequence (DNA): TGTGCCAGCAGCGGACAGGGCCTCGGGACTAATGAAAAACTGTTTTTT. Translating it yields CASSGQGLGTNEKLFF.

Ten or more counts support this clonotype. The CDR3 DNA is TGTGCCAGCAGCTTAGCTGCTAACTCCTACGAGCAGTACGTC. Its translation is CASSLAANSYEQYV. V usage is TRBV11-2 and J usage is TRBJ2-7; D remains ambiguous. Between the trimmed V and J ends, which lost 1 base and 0 bases, there was a span of 7 bases. The CDR3 extends over 14 amino acids. The V gene's germline CDR1 is SGHAT and CDR2 FQNNGV.

V usage is TRBV4-3 and J usage is TRBJ2-7; 11 bases are shared with TRBD1. The CDR3 runs to 19 residues. Germline lookup yields CDR1 LGHNA and CDR2 YSLEER. The V gene end was trimmed by 1 base and the J gene end by 1 base; junction bases not matched to a gene: 12. CDR3: CASSQGADRGRIVSYEQYV. CDR3 coding DNA: TGCGCCAGCAGCCAAGGGGCGGACAGGGGGCGGATTGTATCCTACGAGCAGTACGTC.

This clonotype has just a few counts. The chain couples TRBV24-1 to TRBJ2-2; possible D gene TRBD1, 6 bases. Germline-derived CDR1 and CDR2 are KGHDR and SFDVKD. The CDR3 extends over 15 amino acids. Trimming left V 3 bases short and J 5 bases short, with 12 bases between. In DNA form, the CDR3 reads TGTGCCACCAGTGATCCTCCTACAGGGACCGGGGAGCTGTTTTTT. Residues: CATSDPPTGTGELFF.

This clonotype came up a few times. The V call is TRBV12-3 or TRBV12-4, the J call TRBJ1-5, with 9 bases lining up with TRBD1. CDR3 length: 16 residues. V was pared by 5 bases and J by 2 bases, with 7 bases of the junction left unmatched. The CDR3 protein is CASSPQGAGRNQPQHF. The CDR3 DNA reads as TGTGCCAGCAGTCCACAGGGGGCAGGTCGCAATCAGCCCCAGCATTTT.

CDR3 DNA sequence: TGTGCCAGCAGCTTATCCCGGGCCCAAGAGACCCAGTACTTC. Its protein is CASSLSRAQETQYF. This chain connects TRBV7-2 to TRBJ2-5; D gene uncertain. The CDR3 has 14 residues. CDR1 is SGHTA, CDR2 FQGNSA, per germline. V lost 2 bases, J lost 1 base, and 8 bases lay in between.

In this sample, this clonotype turned up a few times. This chain links TRBV2 with TRBJ1-1, with D maybe TRBD1 (6 bases). Germline V gives CDR1 SNHLY, CDR2 FYNNEI. CDR3 size: 12 residues. Trimming stripped 5 bases from V and 3 bases from J, with 7 bases between. CDR3 loop: CASSKGDTEAFF. The CDR3 coding sequence is TGTGCCAGCAGTAAGGGGGACACTGAAGCTTTCTTT.